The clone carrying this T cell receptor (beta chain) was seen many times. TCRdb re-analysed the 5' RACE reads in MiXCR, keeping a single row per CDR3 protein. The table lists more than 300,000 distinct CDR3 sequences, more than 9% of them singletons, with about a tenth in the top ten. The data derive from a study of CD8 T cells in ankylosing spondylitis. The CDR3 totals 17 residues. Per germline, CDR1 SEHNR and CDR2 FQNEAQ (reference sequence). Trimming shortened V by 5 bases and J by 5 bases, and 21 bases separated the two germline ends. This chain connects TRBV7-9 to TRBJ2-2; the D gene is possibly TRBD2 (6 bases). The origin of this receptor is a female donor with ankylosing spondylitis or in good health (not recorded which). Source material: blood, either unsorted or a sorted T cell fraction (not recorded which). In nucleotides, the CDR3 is TGTGCCAGCAGCGCCCGACGACCGGGACTTCGAACCGGGGAGCTGTTTTTT. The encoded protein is CASSARRPGLRTGELFF.